A selection of T cell receptor beta chains follows, all from one sample in a study of Graves' ophthalmopathy and Graves' hyperthyroidism. TCRdb independently ran MiXCR on the multiplex PCR reads; one entry per CDR3 protein. The table includes nearly 400,000 distinct CDR3 sequences, around 17% detected once. The sample comprised peripheral blood. The receptors come from a woman between 18 and 29 years old with Graves' ophthalmopathy. Each CDR3 is given with its conserved first and last residue. D genes are given only for firm matches. Clone size is given for some rows only: seen once, a few or many times, or a class if the clone is expanded.

CASSLSGGKTQYF	TGTGCCAGCAGTTTATCGGGGGGGAAGACCCAGTACTTC	TRBD2	many	TRBJ2-5	TRBV28
CASSDRQRSYNSPLHF	TGCGCCAGCAGCGACCGACAGCGCTCCTATAATTCACCCCTCCACTTT	NA	many	TRBJ1-6	TRBV4-3
CASSADIQSFQETQYF	TGTGCCAGCAGTGCAGACATACAGAGTTTCCAAGAGACCCAGTACTTC	NA	NA	TRBJ2-5	TRBV25-1
CASTSVTGELFF	TGTGCCAGCACCTCGGTCACCGGGGAGCTGTTTTTT	NA	many	TRBJ2-2	TRBV19
CASSTRSDRENFYGYTF	TGTGCCAGCAGCACCCGATCGGACAGGGAGAATTTTTACGGCTACACCTTC	TRBD1	many	TRBJ1-2	TRBV7-9
CASSVKAGGKDIQYF	TGTGCCAGCAGCGTAAAAGCGGGGGGGAAGGACATTCAGTACTTC	TRBD2	many	TRBJ2-4	TRBV9
CASSVPRDIGIIGSPLHF	TGTGCCAGCAGTGTCCCTCGGGACATTGGGATAATAGGATCACCCCTCCACTTT	NA	many	TRBJ1-6	TRBV2
CASRPSQGYEQYF	TGCGCCAGCAGACCCTCACAGGGTTACGAGCAGTACTTC	NA	NA	TRBJ2-7	TRBV5-1
CASSDHGTGVSYEQYF	TGTGCCAGCAGTGACCACGGGACAGGAGTTTCCTACGAGCAGTACTTC	TRBD1	NA	TRBJ2-7	TRBV6-2/TRBV6-3
CASSLHITSGTQETQYF	TGTGCCAGCAGCTTACATATTACTAGCGGGACACAAGAGACCCAGTACTTC	TRBD2	many	TRBJ2-5	TRBV11-2
CSVGSTKTETQYF	TGCAGCGTTGGTTCTACAAAGACAGAGACCCAGTACTTC	NA	many	TRBJ2-5	TRBV29-1
CASSRERGTGHFYEQYF	TGTGCCAGCAGCCGAGAAAGAGGGACGGGACATTTCTACGAGCAGTACTTC	NA	many	TRBJ2-7	TRBV14
CASSPDSSTYEQYF	TGTGCCAGCAGCCCGGACAGTAGCACCTACGAGCAGTACTTC	NA	many	TRBJ2-7	TRBV5-4
CASSFYGNQPQHF	TGTGCCAGCAGTTTTTACGGCAATCAGCCCCAGCATTTT	NA	many	TRBJ1-5	TRBV12-3/TRBV12-4
CASSYGHLYEQYF	TGTGCCAGCAGTTACGGACACCTCTACGAGCAGTACTTC	NA	many	TRBJ2-7	TRBV28
CASSQVFSAGLVSLHF	TGTGCCAGCAGCCAAGTCTTCTCCGCGGGCTTAGTGTCCCTCCACTTT	NA	many	TRBJ1-6	TRBV3-1
CASSYAGEQYF	TGTGCCAGCAGTTACGCGGGGGAGCAGTACTTC	NA	many	TRBJ2-7	TRBV7-9
CASSGGQGAQRGAYEQYF	TGCGCCAGCAGCGGGGGACAGGGGGCCCAGAGGGGGGCCTACGAGCAGTACTTC	TRBD1	many	TRBJ2-7	TRBV4-1
CASSLGAGDYEQYF	TGTGCCAGCAGCTTAGGGGCAGGGGATTACGAGCAGTACTTC	NA	many	TRBJ2-7	TRBV11-2
CATRTGIGAISPSIF	NA	NA	many	TRBJ1-5	TRBV6-1
CASSSTPKFYEQYF	TGTGCCAGCAGCTCTACCCCAAAGTTTTACGAGCAGTACTTC	NA	many	TRBJ2-7	TRBV28
CASSIALGQTGGPYQETQYF	TGTGCCAGTAGTATAGCTTTGGGGCAGACTGGAGGGCCATACCAAGAGACCCAGTACTTC	NA	few	TRBJ2-5	TRBV19
CASRAGGSGNTIYF	TGCGCCAGCAGAGCAGGGGGCTCTGGAAACACCATATATTTT	TRBD1	many	TRBJ1-3	TRBV10-1
CASSQRLVGETQYF	TGCGCCAGCAGCCAAAGACTAGTCGGGGAGACCCAGTACTTC	NA	many	TRBJ2-5	TRBV4-3
CASRKRNTEAFF	TGTGCCAGCAGAAAACGGAACACTGAAGCTTTCTTT	NA	NA	TRBJ1-1	TRBV6-1
CASSQEGVPTEAFF	TGTGCCAGCAGCCAAGAGGGGGTTCCCACTGAAGCTTTCTTT	NA	many	TRBJ1-1	TRBV4-2
CASSLGGGRAKNIQYF	TGTGCCAGCAGCTTGGGTGGGGGAAGAGCCAAAAACATTCAGTACTTC	NA	many	TRBJ2-4	TRBV5-5
CASSPGRGTVAFF	TGTGCCAGCAGCCCCGGGCGAGGTACGGTCGCTTTCTTT	NA	many	TRBJ1-1	TRBV7-3
CASSRAGWAYGYTF	TGTGCCAGCAGTAGGGCTGGATGGGCTTATGGCTACACCTTC	NA	many	TRBJ1-2	TRBV27
CASGQFREQYF	TGTGCCAGCGGACAGTTCCGCGAGCAGTACTTC	NA	many	TRBJ2-7	TRBV6-2/TRBV6-3
CASSYSIAGAAQPQHF	TGTGCCAGCAGTTACTCGATAGCGGGGGCAGCGCAGCCCCAGCATTTT	NA	NA	TRBJ1-5	TRBV6-5
CSAPGGETEAFF	TGCAGTGCCCCCGGTGGCGAGACTGAAGCTTTCTTT	NA	NA	TRBJ1-1	TRBV20-1
CASSWGARDRSTGELFF	TGTGCCAGCAGCTGGGGGGCCCGGGACAGAAGCACCGGGGAGCTGTTTTTT	NA	many	TRBJ2-2	TRBV11-2
CASSPDRGTARYGYTF	TGTGCCAGCAGCCCCGACAGGGGAACAGCCCGCTATGGCTACACCTTC	TRBD1	many	TRBJ1-2	TRBV28
CASSLVFSGEQYF	TGTGCCAGCAGTTTGGTTTTTTCTGGCGAGCAGTACTTC	NA	many	TRBJ2-7	TRBV28
CASRLESREQYF	TGTGCCAGCAGGCTAGAGTCCAGGGAGCAGTACTTC	NA	many	TRBJ2-7	TRBV6-2/TRBV6-3
CASSTPGQGPFEQYF	TGTGCCAGCAGTACCCCGGGACAGGGCCCCTTCGAGCAGTACTTC	TRBD1	many	TRBJ2-7	TRBV28
CSAREGGMNTEAFF	TGCAGTGCTAGAGAGGGCGGCATGAACACTGAAGCTTTCTTT	NA	many	TRBJ1-1	TRBV20-1
CASSLDKGAYEQYF	TGTGCCAGCAGCTTAGATAAGGGGGCCTACGAGCAGTACTTC	NA	many	TRBJ2-7	TRBV7-2
CATSRDLRGETKPEQYF	TGTGCCACCAGCAGAGATCTCAGGGGAGAAACTAAGCCCGAGCAGTACTTC	NA	many	TRBJ2-7	TRBV15
CAWSRDRGTEAFF	TGTGCCTGGAGTAGGGACAGGGGGACTGAAGCTTTCTTT	TRBD1	many	TRBJ1-1	TRBV30
CSVEAVGGLSEQYF	TGCAGCGTTGAAGCGGTGGGGGGGCTCAGCGAGCAGTACTTC	NA	many	TRBJ2-7	TRBV29-1
CASSFSPTGDEQYF	TGTGCCAGCAGTTTCTCCCCTACTGGGGACGAGCAGTACTTC	NA	NA	TRBJ2-7	TRBV12-3/TRBV12-4
CASSRSSGYQREQYF	TGTGCCAGCAGTCGTTCTAGCGGGTATCAACGCGAGCAGTACTTC	TRBD2	NA	TRBJ2-7	TRBV28
CASSLDSGQGYGYTF	TGTGCCAGCAGCCTAGACTCGGGACAGGGTTATGGCTACACCTTC	TRBD1	few	TRBJ1-2	TRBV11-2
CSVDTGHNQPQHF	TGCAGCGTTGATACAGGGCATAATCAGCCCCAGCATTTT	NA	many	TRBJ1-5	TRBV29-1
CASQEGGTGPYEQYF	TGTGCCAGTCAAGAGGGGGGGACAGGCCCCTACGAGCAGTACTTC	NA	NA	TRBJ2-7	TRBV25-1
CASSSAHFGLEANQPQHF	TGTGCCAGCAGTTCAGCGCATTTCGGGCTAGAGGCCAATCAGCCCCAGCATTTT	NA	many	TRBJ1-5	TRBV6-5
CASSLYPGTGRGEKLFF	TGTGCCAGCAGTCTATACCCCGGGACAGGGAGAGGTGAAAAACTGTTTTTT	TRBD1	many	TRBJ1-4	TRBV27
CASSLSGMGETQYF	TGTGCCAGCAGCCTTAGCGGGATGGGAGAGACCCAGTACTTC	TRBD2	NA	TRBJ2-5	TRBV7-3
CASSLGPTDTEAFF	TGTGCCAGCAGTTTAGGTCCGACAGACACTGAAGCTTTCTTT	NA	many	TRBJ1-1	TRBV28
CAWRPGASQETQYF	TGTGCCTGGAGGCCCGGGGCCAGCCAAGAGACCCAGTACTTC	NA	NA	TRBJ2-5	TRBV30
CASSYSLVRDRWEKAHEQYF	TGTGCCAGCAGTTACTCCCTAGTCCGGGACAGGTGGGAAAAGGCTCACGAGCAGTACTTC	TRBD1	many	TRBJ2-7	TRBV28
CASRPLATGELFF	TGTGCCAGCAGACCGCTAGCGACCGGGGAGCTGTTTTTT	NA	many	TRBJ2-2	TRBV12-3/TRBV12-4
CASRPTGQGLDEQYF	TGTGCCAGTAGACCAACGGGACAGGGGTTAGACGAGCAGTACTTC	TRBD1	NA	TRBJ2-7	TRBV19
CASSLIGGRWSTGELFF	TGTGCCAGCAGCTTAATTGGGGGGCGTTGGAGCACCGGGGAGCTGTTTTTT	NA	NA	TRBJ2-2	TRBV11-2
CSVDNDNWKAFF	TGCAGCGTTGATAACGACAACTGGAAAGCTTTCTTT	NA	many	TRBJ1-1	TRBV29-1
CSAVGRKQETQYF	TGCAGTGCTGTTGGACGGAAACAAGAGACCCAGTACTTC	NA	NA	TRBJ2-5	TRBV20-1
CASSLGKGAVNNGYTF	TGTGCCAGCAGTCTAGGCAAAGGGGCGGTCAATAATGGCTACACCTTC	NA	NA	TRBJ1-2	TRBV12-3/TRBV12-4